The 16 T cell receptor beta chains below all came from one sample that was sequenced in a study of molecular identifiers for immune sequencing clone quantification. TCRdb reprocessed the PCR reads with MiXCR, giving one entry per CDR3 protein. The table shows tens of thousands of distinct CDR3 sequences, with approximately 24% occurring only once. Sequenced: naive CD8+ T cells from blood, with Jurkat cell RNA spiked in. Subset reported: FACS-sorted CD8+CD4-CCR7+CD45RA+ naive T cells. These receptors were obtained from a human donor in good health. Some libraries in this study had Jurkat cell RNA spiked in.

This clonotype was seen a few times. The chain joins TRBV19 to TRBJ2-7; TRBD1 or TRBD2 may be the D gene (5 bases each). The CDR3 is 13 amino acids. Germline CDR1 LNHDA, CDR2 SQIVND (reference sequence). Trimming removed 4 bases from V and 2 bases from J, with 9 bases in between. Written as DNA, the CDR3 is TGTGCCAGTAGTACCGGGGCCCCCTACGAGCAGTACTTC. It specifies CASSTGAPYEQYF.

This clonotype was recorded a few times. It may be a read error: a sequence one base away is much more abundant. The J gene is TRBJ2-1, the V gene TRBV4-1; a weak D match, TRBD1 (5 bases). Germline V gene data show CDR1 as MGHRA and CDR2 as YSYEKL. This CDR3 contains 15 residues. DNA for the CDR3: TGCGCCAGCAGCCATGCAGGGCTCAAGGACAATGAGCAGATCTTC. It encodes CASSHAGLKDNEQIF.

This clonotype occurred a few times. The CDR3 DNA reads as TGTGCCAGCAGCCAAGCATGGGGACAGGGGGCAACCTACGAGCAGTACTTC. This sequence encodes CASSQAWGQGATYEQYF. This chain connects TRBV3-1 to TRBJ2-7; the match to TRBD1 covers 12 bases. There are 17 residues in the CDR3. V was pared by 1 base and J by 2 bases, with 6 bases of the junction left unmatched. Germline assignment: CDR1 LGHDT and CDR2 YNNKEL (reference sequence).

Of note for this clonotype: A much larger clone lies one base from this, so it may be a read error. This chain's CDR3 is CASRRGPDTQYF. For the CDR3, the DNA is TGTGCCAGCAGGAGAGGCCCAGATACGCAGTATTTT. This chain uses TRBV7-9 with TRBJ2-3; D gene uncertain. This CDR3 has 12 amino acids. Germline V gene sequence: CDR1 SEHNR, CDR2 FQNEAQ (reference sequence). V gave up 6 bases and J gave up 4 bases, with 8 bases separating them.

This clonotype was seen ten or more times. This chain joins TRBV9 and TRBJ2-3; TRBD2 agrees at 8 bases. V trimming: 0 bases; J trimming: 4 bases; junction bases outside the gene matches: 7. This CDR3 has 16 amino acids. Germline CDR1 reads SGDLS; CDR2 reads YYNGEE. The CDR3 here is CASSVGLAGLADTQYF. CDR3 nucleotides: TGTGCCAGCAGCGTAGGGTTAGCGGGGCTTGCAGATACGCAGTATTTT.

This clonotype was detected many times. V gene TRBV29-1 combines with J gene TRBJ2-7, with 14 bases fitting TRBD2. From germline, CDR1 is SQVTM and CDR2 ANQGSEA. This CDR3 is 14 amino acids long. The trim removed 6 bases at V and 2 bases at J, leaving 3 bases unmatched. The CDR3 coding sequence is TGCAGCGTGGGGACTAGCGGGGGCCCCTACGAGCAGTACTTC. Translated: CSVGTSGGPYEQYF.

This clonotype came up many times. This rearrangement joins TRBV4-1 to TRBJ2-1, with TRBD1 identical over 9 bases. The CDR3 has 16 amino acids. From germline, CDR1 is MGHRA and CDR2 YSYEKL. Trimming cost V 5 bases and J 8 bases; bases outside gene matches: 13. CDR3 DNA sequence: TGCGCCAGCAGCAAAACAGGGGGCGTAGATTGGCATGAGCAGTTCTTC. Amino acids: CASSKTGGVDWHEQFF.

In this sample, this clonotype turned up many times. This sequence joins TRBV7-9 and TRBJ1-1; D not resolved. Trimming shortened V by 4 bases and J by 1 base, and 13 bases separated the two germline ends. Germline values: CDR1 SEHNR, CDR2 FQNEAQ (reference sequence). The CDR3 has 15 residues. Here the CDR3 reads CASSSFLSGNTEAFF. The CDR3 DNA reads TGTGCCAGCAGCTCATTCCTATCGGGGAACACTGAAGCTTTCTTT.

This clonotype was counted a few times. A clone one base away is much larger, so this may be a read error. The chain carries TRBV30 and TRBJ1-2; D is undetermined. The CDR3 length is 14 residues. The V end was cut by 0 bases, the J end by 8 bases, with 16 bases between. The V gene's germline CDR1 is GTSNPN and CDR2 SVGIG (reference sequence). The CDR3 sequence is CAWSVPSDRRGYTF. CDR3 coding DNA: TGTGCCTGGAGTGTGCCGTCGGACCGGCGGGGCTACACCTTC. Together with reference TRBV30 and TRBJ1-2, the CDR3 gives the full variable domain: SQTIHQWPATLVQPVGSPLSLECTVEGTSNPNLYWYRQAAGRGLQLLFYSVGIGQISSEVPQNLSASRPQDRQFILSSKKLLLSDSGFYLCAWSVPSDRRGYTFGSGTRLTVV.

This clonotype showed up just a few times. V is TRBV28 and J is TRBJ1-5, with 7 bases identical to TRBD1. The CDR3 sequence is 14 residues long. The V gene's germline CDR1 is MDHEN and CDR2 SYDVKM. V dropped 4 bases and J dropped 4; count of bases not matched to a gene: 4. The CDR3 nucleotides are TGTGCCAGCAGTTCAGGGGGTTTAAATCAGCCCCAGCATTTT. Its translation: CASSSGGLNQPQHF.

The chain carries TRBV6-2 or TRBV6-3 and TRBJ2-2; D is perhaps TRBD1 (6 bases). Germline CDR1 and CDR2: MNHEY and SVGEGT. Trimming shortened V by 4 bases and J by 4 bases, and 10 bases separated the two germline ends. This CDR3 comprises 14 residues. The CDR3 loop is CASSSTGFTGELFF. The CDR3 DNA follows: TGTGCCAGCAGTTCCACAGGGTTCACCGGGGAGCTGTTTTTT.

This clonotype was seen only once. This chain joins TRBV5-1 and TRBJ2-7; 7 bases are shared with TRBD1. Trimming cost V 3 bases and J 7 bases; bases outside gene matches: 10. Germline-derived CDR1 and CDR2 are SGHRS and YFSETQ. This CDR3 comprises 14 residues. This CDR3 is CASSYGTALGEQYF. CDR3 bases: TGCGCCAGCAGCTACGGGACAGCTCTTGGTGAGCAGTACTTC.

Comments on this clonotype: At one of its ends the junction is not consistent with the germline gene, which may arise from a read error. This rearrangement joins TRBV2 to TRBJ1-2; no clear D gene. Germline CDR1 reads SNHLY; CDR2 reads FYNNEI. The CDR3 contains 11 residues. For the CDR3, the DNA is TGTGCCTGCAGTGACTCAGCCCGGGTGAGCTTC. This sequence encodes CACSDSARVSF.

To note about this clonotype: Given a much more abundant clone one base away, this may be a read error. The chain employs TRBV7-9 and TRBJ2-7; D possibly corresponds to TRBD2 (6 bases). This CDR3 contains 13 residues. The germline CDR1 and CDR2 sequences are SEHNR and FQNEAQ (reference sequence). The CDR3 spells CASTPAGLYAQYF. The CDR3 DNA sequence: TGTGCCAGCACTCCCGCGGGGCTCTACGCGCAGTACTTC. Combining the CDR3 with reference TRBV7-9 and TRBJ2-7 gives the whole variable domain DTGVSQNPRHKITKRGQNVTFRCDPISEHNRLYWYRQTLGQGPEFLTYFQNEAQLEKSRLLSDRFSAERPKGSFSTLEIQRTEQGDSAMYLCASTPAGLYAQYFGPGTRLTVT.

Notes on this clonotype: A much larger clone differs from this one at a single base, so this may be a read error. The rearrangement links TRBV11-2 to TRBJ2-7; D tentatively reads TRBD1 or TRBD2 (5 bases each). The CDR3 sequence is 15 residues long. Trimming removed 3 bases from V and 4 bases from J, with 16 bases in between. The V gene's germline CDR1 is SGHAT and CDR2 FQNNGV. DNA for the CDR3: TGTGCCAGCAGCTTGGTTGTTGGCAGGGAGTACGAGCAGTACTTC. This gives the protein CASSLVVGREYEQYF.

The chain links TRBV7-9 to TRBJ2-1; D is perhaps TRBD2 (6 bases). CDR1 is SEHNR, CDR2 FQNEAQ, per germline (reference sequence). V lost 4 bases to trimming and J lost 9 bases, with 13 bases between them. This CDR3 is built from 13 residues. The DNA of the CDR3 is TGTGCCAGCAGCTCCCTAGCGAACACTGAGCAGTTCTTC. Translated: CASSSLANTEQFF.